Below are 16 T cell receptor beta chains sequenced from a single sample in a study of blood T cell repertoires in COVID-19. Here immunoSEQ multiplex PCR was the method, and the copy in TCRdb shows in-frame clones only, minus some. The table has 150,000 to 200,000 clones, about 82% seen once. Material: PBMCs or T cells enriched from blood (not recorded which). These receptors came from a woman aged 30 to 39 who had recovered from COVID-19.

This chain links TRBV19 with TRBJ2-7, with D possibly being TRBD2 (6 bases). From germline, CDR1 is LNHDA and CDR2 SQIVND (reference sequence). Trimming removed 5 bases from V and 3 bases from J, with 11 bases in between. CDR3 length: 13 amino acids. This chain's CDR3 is CASSPGRGYEQYF. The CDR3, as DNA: TGTGCCAGTAGTCCAGGGCGGGGCTACGAGCAGTACTTC.

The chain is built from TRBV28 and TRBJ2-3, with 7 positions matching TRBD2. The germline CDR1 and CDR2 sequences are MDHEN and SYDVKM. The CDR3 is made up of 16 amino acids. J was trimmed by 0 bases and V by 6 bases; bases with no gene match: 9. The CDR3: CASSSPLAVSTDTQYF. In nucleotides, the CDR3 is TGTGCCAGCAGCTCTCCCCTAGCGGTTAGCACAGATACGCAGTATTTT.

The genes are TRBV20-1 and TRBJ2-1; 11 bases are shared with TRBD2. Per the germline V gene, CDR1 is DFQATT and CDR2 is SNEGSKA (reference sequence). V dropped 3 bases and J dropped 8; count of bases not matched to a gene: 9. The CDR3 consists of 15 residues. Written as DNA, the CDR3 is TGCAGTGCTAGTCGATTCACTAGCGGGAGCCATGAGCAGTTCTTC. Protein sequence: CSASRFTSGSHEQFF.

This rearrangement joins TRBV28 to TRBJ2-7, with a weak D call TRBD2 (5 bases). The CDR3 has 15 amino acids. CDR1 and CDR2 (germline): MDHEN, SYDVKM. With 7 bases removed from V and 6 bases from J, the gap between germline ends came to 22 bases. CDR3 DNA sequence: TGTGCCAGCACTTCGATAGCGCCCAGAGATGTCGAGCAGTACTTC. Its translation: CASTSIAPRDVEQYF.

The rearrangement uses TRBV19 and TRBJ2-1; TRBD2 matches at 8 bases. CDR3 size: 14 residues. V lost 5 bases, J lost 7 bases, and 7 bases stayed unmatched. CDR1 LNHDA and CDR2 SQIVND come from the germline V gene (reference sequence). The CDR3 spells CASSLSSGANEQFF. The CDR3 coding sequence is TGTGCCAGTAGTCTAAGTAGCGGGGCGAATGAGCAGTTCTTC.

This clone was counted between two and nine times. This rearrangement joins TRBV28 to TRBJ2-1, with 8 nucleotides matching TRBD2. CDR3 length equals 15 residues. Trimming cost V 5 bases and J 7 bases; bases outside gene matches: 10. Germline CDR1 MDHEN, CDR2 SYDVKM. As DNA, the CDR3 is TGTGCCAGCAGTAGAGCGGGAGTAGGGGAAAATGAGCAGTTCTTC. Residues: CASSRAGVGENEQFF. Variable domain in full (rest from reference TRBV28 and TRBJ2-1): DVKVTQSSRYLVKRTGEKVFLECVQDMDHENMFWYRQDPGLGLRLIYFSYDVKMKEKGDIPEGYSVSREKKERFSLILESASTNQTSMYLCASSRAGVGENEQFFGPGTRLTVL.

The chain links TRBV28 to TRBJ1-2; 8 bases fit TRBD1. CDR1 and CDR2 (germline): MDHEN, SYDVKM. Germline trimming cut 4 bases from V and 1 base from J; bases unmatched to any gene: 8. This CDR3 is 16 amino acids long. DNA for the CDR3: TGTGCCAGCAGTTCAACCGGGACAGGAGTTAACTATGGCTACACCTTC. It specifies CASSSTGTGVNYGYTF.

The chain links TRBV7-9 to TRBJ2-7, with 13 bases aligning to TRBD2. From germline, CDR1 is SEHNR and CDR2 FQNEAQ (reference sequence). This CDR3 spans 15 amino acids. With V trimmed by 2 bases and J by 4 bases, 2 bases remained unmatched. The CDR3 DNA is TGTGCCAGCAGCTTATGGGGACTAGCGGGATACGAGCAGTACTTC. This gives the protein CASSLWGLAGYEQYF.

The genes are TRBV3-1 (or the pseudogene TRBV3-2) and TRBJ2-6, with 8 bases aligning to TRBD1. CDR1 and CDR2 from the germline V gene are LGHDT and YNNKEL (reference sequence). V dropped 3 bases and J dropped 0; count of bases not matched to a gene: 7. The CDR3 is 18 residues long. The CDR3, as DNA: TGTGCCAGCAGCCAGGGACAGGTGTACACCTCTGGGGCCAACGTCCTGACTTTC. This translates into CASSQGQVYTSGANVLTF.

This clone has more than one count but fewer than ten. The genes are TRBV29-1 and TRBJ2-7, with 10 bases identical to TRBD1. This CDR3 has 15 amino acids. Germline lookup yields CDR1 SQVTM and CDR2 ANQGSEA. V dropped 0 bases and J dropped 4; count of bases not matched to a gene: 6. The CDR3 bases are TGCAGCGTTGAAGATGGGACAGGGGTACGTTACGAGCAGTACTTC. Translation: CSVEDGTGVRYEQYF.

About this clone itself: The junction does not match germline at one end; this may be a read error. In DNA, the CDR3 is TGTGCTAGCAGCTTAACGACAGAAATTACCGGGGAGCTGTTTTTT. Translating gives CASSLTTEITGELFF. The J gene is TRBJ2-2, the V gene TRBV7-7, with D maybe TRBD1 (5 bases). The CDR3 covers 15 residues. Per germline, CDR1 SSHAT and CDR2 FNYEAQ (reference sequence).

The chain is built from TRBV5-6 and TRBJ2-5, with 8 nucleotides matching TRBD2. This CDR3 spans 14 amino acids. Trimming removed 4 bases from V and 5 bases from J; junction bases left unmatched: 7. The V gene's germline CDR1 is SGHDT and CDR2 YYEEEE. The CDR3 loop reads CASSTGLAGETQYF. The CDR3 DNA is TGTGCCAGCAGCACCGGACTAGCTGGTGAGACCCAGTACTTC.

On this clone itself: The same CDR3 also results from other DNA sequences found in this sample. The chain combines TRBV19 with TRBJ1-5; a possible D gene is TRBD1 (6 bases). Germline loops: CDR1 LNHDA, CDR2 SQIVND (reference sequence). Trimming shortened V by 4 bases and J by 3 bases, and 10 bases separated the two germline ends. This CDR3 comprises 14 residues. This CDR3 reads CASSTQGSNQPQHF. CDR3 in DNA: TGTGCCAGTAGTACCCAGGGGTCCAATCAGCCCCAGCATTTT.

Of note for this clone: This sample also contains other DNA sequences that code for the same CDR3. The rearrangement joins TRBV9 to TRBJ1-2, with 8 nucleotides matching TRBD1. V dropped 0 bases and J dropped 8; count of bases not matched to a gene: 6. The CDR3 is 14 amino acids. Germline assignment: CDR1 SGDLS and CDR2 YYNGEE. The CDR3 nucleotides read TGTGCCAGCAGCGTAGTGGCAGGGGGCTACGGCTACACCTTC. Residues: CASSVVAGGYGYTF.

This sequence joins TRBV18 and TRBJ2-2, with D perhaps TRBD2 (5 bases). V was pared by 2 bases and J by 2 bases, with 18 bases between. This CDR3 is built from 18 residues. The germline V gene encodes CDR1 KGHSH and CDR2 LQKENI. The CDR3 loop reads CASSPFGSANRNTGELFF. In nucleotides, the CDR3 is TGTGCCAGCTCACCATTTGGTAGCGCTAACAGAAACACCGGGGAGCTGTTTTTT. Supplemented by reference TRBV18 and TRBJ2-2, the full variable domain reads NAGVMQNPRHLVRRRGQEARLRCSPMKGHSHVYWYRQLPEEGLKFMVYLQKENIIDESGMPKERFSAEFPKEGPSILRIQQVVRGDSAAYFCASSPFGSANRNTGELFFGEGSRLTVL.

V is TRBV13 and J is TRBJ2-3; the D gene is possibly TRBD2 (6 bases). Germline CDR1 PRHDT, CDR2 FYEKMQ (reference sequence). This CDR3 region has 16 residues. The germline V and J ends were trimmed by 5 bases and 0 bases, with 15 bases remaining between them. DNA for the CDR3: TGTGCCAGCAGCCTACCCGGGACTTCTAGCACAGATACGCAGTATTTT. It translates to CASSLPGTSSTDTQYF.